This section outlines one TCR beta chain sequence together with its context. The data were taken from a study of T-cell reconstitution after alpha-beta-depleted transplantation in children. For TCRbeta, the library was prepared with unique molecular identifiers. TCRdb re-called the PCR reads with MiXCR, one entry per CDR3 protein. The sample records about 690,000 distinct CDR3 sequences, 15% to 20% being singletons. The germline V gene has CDR1 MNHEY and CDR2 SVGAGI. The CDR3 is 12 amino acids. Trimming took off 0 bases at V and 13 bases at J, with 11 bases between the two ends. The clonotype was recovered from a human donor who donated a stem cell graft to a child with acute myeloid leukemia. The V call is TRBV6-5, the J call TRBJ2-3; tentative D call: TRBD2 (5 bases). The sample in question was PBMCs from the stem cell graft donor, obtained from the stem cell graft. CDR3 bases: TGTGCCAGCAGTTACTCCGGGAACCTGGAGTATTTT. Translation: CASSYSGNLEYF.